Listed below are T cell receptor beta chains from one sample, sequenced in a study of shared clonotypes between healthy human individuals. Profiling relied on immunoSEQ multiplex PCR, and the TCRdb table lists in-frame clones only, not all of them. Found here are roughly 600,000 clones, 95% to 98% of them singletons; the top ten hold 0.3%. The sequenced sample consisted of naive CD8+ T cells sorted from blood. The receptors were gathered from a young man in good health. Each CDR3 is given with its conserved first and last residue. A D gene is named only where the DNA matches it firmly. The size field is filled for only some rows; it gives once, few, many or a size class.

abundance	j_gene	d_gene	v_gene	CDR3aa	CDR3nt
once	TRBJ2-7	TRBD1	TRBV7-9	CASSPSQGGAYEQYF	TGTGCCAGCAGCCCCTCACAGGGGGGAGCCTACGAGCAGTACTTC
.	TRBJ1-5	.	TRBV7-3	CASSFGGPDTQHF	TGTGCCAGCAGCTTCGGGGGGCCAGATACGCAGCATTTT
.	TRBJ2-7	.	TRBV10-3	CAISESSGFSYEQYF	TGTGCCATCAGTGAGTCTTCGGGGTTCTCCTACGAGCAGTACTTC
.	TRBJ2-1	TRBD2	TRBV7-9	CASRGTSGRLDEQFF	TGTGCCAGCAGAGGGACTAGCGGGAGGCTAGACGAGCAGTTCTTC
once	TRBJ2-3	TRBD1	TRBV7-8	CASSRKTGGPTDTQYF	TGTGCCAGCAGCCGGAAGACAGGGGGGCCGACAGATACGCAGTATTTT
.	TRBJ1-2	TRBD1	TRBV9	CASSPGTVYGYTF	TGTGCCAGCAGCCCAGGGACAGTCTATGGCTACACCTTC
.	TRBJ1-4	.	TRBV11-2	CASSFSEDYSENEKLFF	TGTGCCAGCAGCTTTTCAGAGGACTACTCCGAAAATGAAAAACTGTTTTTT
.	TRBJ2-1	TRBD2	TRBV29-1	CSVEDLQLAGGLSYNEQFF	TGCAGCGTTGAAGATCTACAACTAGCGGGAGGGTTGTCCTACAATGAGCAGTTCTTC
.	TRBJ2-7	.	TRBV12-5	CASGLDSYEQYF	TGTGCTAGTGGTTTGGACAGCTACGAGCAGTACTTC
.	TRBJ2-7	.	TRBV7-8	CASSFSASYEQYF	TGTGCCAGCAGCTTCTCCGCTTCCTACGAGCAGTACTTC
once	TRBJ2-7	.	TRBV11-2	CASSLPQTTRQYF	TGTGCCAGCAGCTTACCCCAGACAACTCGCCAGTACTTC
.	TRBJ2-4	.	TRBV4-3	CASSSAGQGRSPGDIQYF	TGCGCCAGCAGCTCGGCGGGGCAGGGACGATCGCCCGGGGACATTCAGTACTTC
.	TRBJ2-1	.	TRBV5-4	CASSLGAQEVNEQFF	TGTGCCAGCAGCTTGGGGGCACAAGAGGTCAATGAGCAGTTCTTC
.	TRBJ2-1	TRBD2	TRBV9	CASSADLAGAYNEQFF	TGTGCCAGCAGCGCGGACTTAGCGGGAGCATACAATGAGCAGTTCTTC
few	TRBJ1-5	TRBD1	TRBV7-8	CASSPGQGNQPQHF	TGTGCCAGCAGCCCTGGACAGGGCAATCAGCCCCAGCATTTT
.	TRBJ2-5	.	TRBV21-1	CASSKARPRQGLGQTQYF	TGTGCCAGCAGCAAAGCAAGACCGCGACAGGGCCTCGGACAGACCCAGTACTTC
.	TRBJ2-1	.	TRBV15	CATSRFASGSGKFF	.
.	TRBJ2-2	.	TRBV7-3	CASSSHNTGELFF	TGTGCCAGCAGCTCTCATAACACCGGGGAGCTGTTTTTT
.	TRBJ1-1	.	TRBV5-5	CASSLESGYSRLGWGTEAFF	TGTGCCAGCAGCTTGGAGTCTGGATACAGTCGCCTTGGGTGGGGCACTGAAGCTTTCTTT
.	TRBJ2-7	.	TRBV27	CASTAGGLGSYEQYF	TGTGCCAGCACCGCCGGGGGCCTAGGCTCCTACGAGCAGTACTTC
.	TRBJ2-7	TRBD1	TRBV13	CASSLLGTGAYEQYF	TGTGCCAGCAGCCTTCTCGGGACAGGGGCCTACGAGCAGTACTTC
.	TRBJ2-2	.	TRBV7-8	CASSLSNLGRAGELFF	TGTGCCAGCAGCTTATCAAACCTAGGGCGGGCCGGGGAGCTGTTTTTT
.	TRBJ1-5	.	TRBV7-2	CASSLGDGQPQHF	TGTGCCAGCAGTCTTGGGGACGGTCAGCCCCAGCATTTT
.	TRBJ1-3	.	TRBV4-1	CASSQSSGNTIYF	TGCGCCAGCAGCCAGAGCTCTGGAAACACCATATATTTT
.	TRBJ2-7	.	TRBV11-2	CASSRNDRPLIYEQYF	TGTGCCAGCAGCCGAAATGACAGGCCCCTAATCTACGAGCAGTACTTC
.	TRBJ1-1	.	TRBV7-6	CASSLRGDTEAFF	TGTGCCAGCAGCTTACGGGGGGACACTGAAGCTTTCTTT
.	TRBJ2-1	.	TRBV2	CAILANEQFF	TGTGCCATACTAGCAAATGAGCAGTTCTTC
once	TRBJ2-7	.	TRBV28	CASSQGGPYEQYF	TGTGCCAGCAGCCAGGGGGGCCCCTACGAGCAGTACTTC
.	TRBJ2-1	.	TRBV27	CASRGSPYNEQFF	TGTGCCAGCAGGGGTTCCCCCTACAATGAGCAGTTCTTC
.	TRBJ2-7	TRBD2	TRBV9	CASSVDPGRAYEQYF	TGTGCCAGCAGCGTAGATCCGGGGAGGGCCTACGAGCAGTACTTC
.	TRBJ2-3	.	TRBV9	CASSVEGDSLRTDTQYF	TGTGCCAGCAGCGTAGAGGGGGATAGCCTTCGCACAGATACGCAGTATTTT
.	TRBJ2-7	.	TRBV4-2	CASSQDWPAAGSYEQYF	TGTGCCAGCAGCCAAGATTGGCCAGCCGCAGGCTCCTACGAGCAGTACTTC